These 16 T cell receptor beta chains came from one sample sequenced in a study of Graves' ophthalmopathy and Graves' hyperthyroidism. Investigators amplified TCR beta CDR3 regions from RNA transcripts. First-round RT-PCR with HTBI primers preceded a second-round multiplex PCR. TCRdb re-called the multiplex PCR reads through MiXCR, storing one row per CDR3 protein. The table lists approximately 540,000 distinct CDR3 sequences, approximately 35% of them singletons. The sequenced sample was peripheral blood or thyroid tissue (not recorded which). These receptor sequences come from an adult man with Graves' hyperthyroidism.

The V gene is TRBV29-1, the J gene TRBJ1-4, with D perhaps matching TRBD1 (6 bases). This CDR3 spans 13 amino acids. V was shortened by 3 bases and J by 10 bases, with 15 bases between the two germline ends. Germline V CDR1 and CDR2: SQVTM, ANQGSEA. CDR3 sequence: CSVDSGAVGKLFF. In DNA form, the CDR3 reads TGCAGCGTTGATTCGGGGGCAGTTGGAAAACTGTTTTTT.

At least ten counts were recorded for this clonotype. This sequence joins TRBV5-6 and TRBJ1-1, with D perhaps TRBD1 (6 bases). V was trimmed by 1 base and J by 3 bases, leaving 7 bases between them. In germline, CDR1 is SGHDT, CDR2 YYEEEE. The CDR3 has 13 residues. The CDR3 DNA sequence: TGTGCCAGCAGCTTGAGGGGGGACACTGAAGCTTTCTTT. Protein: CASSLRGDTEAFF.

The sample holds many counts of this clonotype. The chain combines TRBV27 with TRBJ1-1; unclear D gene. The CDR3 contains 13 residues. V was pared by 6 bases and J by 4 bases, with 12 bases between. Germline CDR1 is MNHEY and CDR2 is SMNVEV (reference sequence). The CDR3 DNA follows: TGTGCCAGCAGCCGAGACGACACCACTGAAGCTTTCTTT. This encodes CASSRDDTTEAFF.

The chain carries TRBV2 and TRBJ2-3; the D call may be TRBD1 or TRBD2 (5 bases each). This CDR3 region has 13 residues. Per the germline V gene, CDR1 is SNHLY and CDR2 is FYNNEI. With 7 bases removed from V and 4 bases from J, the gap between germline ends came to 12 bases. CDR3 bases: TGTGCCAGCACGGAGAGGGGCCCAGATACGCAGTATTTT. Its translation is CASTERGPDTQYF.

This chain uses TRBV12-3 or TRBV12-4 with TRBJ2-3; 13 positions match TRBD2. J was trimmed by 4 bases and V by 6 bases; bases with no gene match: 4. This CDR3 spans 15 amino acids. The CDR3 sequence is CASRRTSGSADTQYF. The CDR3 bases are TGTGCCAGCAGACGGACTAGCGGGAGCGCAGATACGCAGTATTTT.

This clonotype was seen repeatedly, ten times or more. The V gene is TRBV25-1, the J gene TRBJ1-6; 8 bases map to TRBD1. Germline CDR1 and CDR2: MGHDK and SYGVNS. The CDR3 runs 12 residues. The V gene end was trimmed by 4 bases and the J gene end by 14 bases; junction bases not matched to a gene: 4. CDR3 protein: CASSGTGSTLHF. The CDR3 bases are TGTGCCAGCAGTGGGACAGGGTCCACCCTCCACTTT.

This clonotype was found a few times. This chain connects TRBV29-1 to TRBJ1-5; D is undetermined. This CDR3 is built from 12 residues. CDR1 and CDR2 (germline): SQVTM, ANQGSEA. Between the trimmed V and J ends, which lost 4 bases and 5 bases, there was a span of 9 bases. The CDR3 region is CSVGGFDQPQHF. CDR3 coding DNA: TGCAGCGTTGGCGGATTTGATCAGCCCCAGCATTTT.

The chain links TRBV10-3 to TRBJ2-7; the D gene is possibly TRBD1 (6 bases). Germline V CDR1 and CDR2: ENHRY, SYGVKD. V shed 2 bases and J shed 2 bases, with 16 bases lying between them. This CDR3 spans 16 amino acids. The CDR3, as DNA: TGTGCCATCAGTGAGGGTCTGGCAGGGGTGGCCTACGAGCAGTACTTC. This translates into CAISEGLAGVAYEQYF.

The chain combines TRBV25-1 with TRBJ1-3; D is uncertain. Trimming left V 8 bases short and J 0 bases short, with 8 bases between. Germline CDR1 reads MGHDK; CDR2 reads SYGVNS. The CDR3 sequence is 13 residues long. CDR3 DNA: TGTGCCAGCGGAACCTTCTCTGGAAACACCATATATTTT. It specifies CASGTFSGNTIYF.

A single count supports this clonotype. The V call is TRBV25-1, the J call TRBJ1-6, with a possible D match to TRBD1 (5 bases). The V end was cut by 11 bases, the J end by 9 bases, with 23 bases between. Germline loops: CDR1 MGHDK, CDR2 SYGVNS. The CDR3 is 15 amino acids. The DNA of the CDR3 is TGTGCCCAGACACATCAGGGCAGGGTAATTTCACCCCTCCACTTT. Protein product: CAQTHQGRVISPLHF.

The V gene is TRBV7-8, the J gene TRBJ2-7; 8 bases fit TRBD2. The V segment lost 1 base and the J segment 12 bases; nucleotides outside the gene matches: 8. This CDR3 is built from 13 residues. Germline loops: CDR1 SGHVS, CDR2 FQNEAQ. The CDR3 reads CASSLGALAERYF. The CDR3 region has the DNA TGTGCCAGCAGCTTAGGGGCACTAGCGGAAAGGTACTTC.

This clonotype was seen many times. The V call is TRBV2, the J call TRBJ2-5; D may be TRBD2 (7 bases). Trimming shortened V by 6 bases and J by 1 base, and 12 bases separated the two germline ends. The CDR3 sequence is 14 residues long. Germline assignment: CDR1 SNHLY and CDR2 FYNNEI. The CDR3 is CASRRGGGQETQYF. The CDR3 nucleotides read TGTGCCAGCAGGAGGGGGGGAGGCCAAGAGACCCAGTACTTC.

This clonotype has more than one count but fewer than ten. The chain uses TRBV7-8 and TRBJ2-5; 7 nucleotides agree with TRBD2. V dropped 5 bases and J dropped 1; count of bases not matched to a gene: 4. CDR3 length: 14 amino acids. CDR1 and CDR2 (germline): SGHVS, FQNEAQ. CDR3 in amino acids: CASSKRGLQETQYF. The CDR3 nucleotides read TGTGCCAGCAGCAAGCGGGGACTCCAAGAGACCCAGTACTTC.

The CDR3 region is CASRNQGGLGVTDTQYF. The CDR3 bases are TGTGCCAGCAGGAACCAAGGGGGACTTGGTGTCACAGATACGCAGTATTTT. V gene TRBV2 combines with J gene TRBJ2-3; D is tentatively TRBD1 or TRBD2 (6 bases each). CDR3 length: 17 residues. CDR1 and CDR2 (germline): SNHLY, FYNNEI. V lost 6 bases, J lost 2 bases, and 21 bases lay in between.

This clonotype was seen a handful of times. The gene calls are TRBV12-3 or TRBV12-4 and TRBJ2-5; tentatively, D is TRBD2 (7 bases). Near its end, the DNA agrees better with TRBJ2-1, so the J call may be wrong. The CDR3 is 15 amino acids. DNA of the CDR3: TGTGCCAGCAGTTTAAGTGCGGGGGCCCACAATGAGCAGTTCTTC. It yields the protein CASSLSAGAHNEQFF.

The gene calls are TRBV10-3 and TRBJ2-5; D possibly corresponds to TRBD2 (6 bases). V dropped 5 bases and J dropped 2 bases, with 12 bases sitting between them. CDR1 ENHRY and CDR2 SYGVKD come from the germline V gene. This CDR3 region has 14 residues. For the CDR3, the DNA is TGTGCCATCAGTAATCATCGGGAGCAAGAGACCCAGTACTTC. Translating it yields CAISNHREQETQYF.